This T cell receptor (beta chain) was recovered during a study of beta chain features in type 1 diabetes. Study-wide findings and caveats: Patients and controls would be equally affected if PCR favored shorter templates.

This clone has a single count. Its target is unknown. Every isolated RNA sample was fully reverse transcribed, so sequencing captured expressed TCRB transcripts. Clones were sequenced by immunoSEQ multiplex PCR, and TCRdb holds only the in-frame ones, with some missing. The sample consists of 15,000 to 18,000 clones, around 43% of them appearing once. The CDR3 is 14 amino acids. The V gene end was trimmed by 5 bases and the J gene end by 3 bases; junction bases not matched to a gene: 4. Germline V gives CDR1 SGHRS, CDR2 YFSETQ. Sequenced sample: stem cell memory CD4+ T cells from blood. The chain recombines TRBV5-1 with TRBJ1-3; 8 bases map to TRBD1. The sequence came from a woman aged 40-49 years in good health. The CDR3 protein is CASRMDRVGNTIYF. The CDR3 DNA reads as TGCGCCAGCAGGATGGACAGGGTTGGAAACACCATATATTTT.